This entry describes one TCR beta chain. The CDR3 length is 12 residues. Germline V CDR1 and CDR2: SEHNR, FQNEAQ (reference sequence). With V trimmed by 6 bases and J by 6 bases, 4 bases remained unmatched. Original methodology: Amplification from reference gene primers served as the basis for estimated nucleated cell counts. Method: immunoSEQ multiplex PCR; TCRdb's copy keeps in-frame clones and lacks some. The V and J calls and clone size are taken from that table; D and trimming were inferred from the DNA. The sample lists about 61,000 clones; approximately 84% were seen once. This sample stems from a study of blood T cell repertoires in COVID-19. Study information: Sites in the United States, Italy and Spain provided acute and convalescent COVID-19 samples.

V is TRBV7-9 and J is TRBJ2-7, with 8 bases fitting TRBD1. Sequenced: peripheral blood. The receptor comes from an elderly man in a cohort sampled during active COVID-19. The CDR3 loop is CASRGRGREQYF. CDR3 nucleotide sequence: TGTGCCAGCAGGGGCAGGGGGCGCGAGCAGTACTTC.